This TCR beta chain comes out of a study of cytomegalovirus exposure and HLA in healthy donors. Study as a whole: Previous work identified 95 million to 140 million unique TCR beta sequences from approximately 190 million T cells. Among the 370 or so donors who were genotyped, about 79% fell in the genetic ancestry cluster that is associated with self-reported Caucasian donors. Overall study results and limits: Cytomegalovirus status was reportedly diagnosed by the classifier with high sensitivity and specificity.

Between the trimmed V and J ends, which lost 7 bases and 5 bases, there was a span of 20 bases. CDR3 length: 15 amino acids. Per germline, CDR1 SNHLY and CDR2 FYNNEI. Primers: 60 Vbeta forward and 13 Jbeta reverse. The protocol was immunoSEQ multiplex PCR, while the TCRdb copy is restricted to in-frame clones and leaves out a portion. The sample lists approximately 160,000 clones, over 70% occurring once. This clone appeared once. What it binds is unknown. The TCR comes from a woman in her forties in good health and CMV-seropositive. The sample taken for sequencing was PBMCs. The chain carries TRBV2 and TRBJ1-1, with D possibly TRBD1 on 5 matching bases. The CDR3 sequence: CASNIPQGIGTEAFF. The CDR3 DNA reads TGTGCCAGCAACATACCGCAGGGCATCGGGACTGAAGCTTTCTTT.